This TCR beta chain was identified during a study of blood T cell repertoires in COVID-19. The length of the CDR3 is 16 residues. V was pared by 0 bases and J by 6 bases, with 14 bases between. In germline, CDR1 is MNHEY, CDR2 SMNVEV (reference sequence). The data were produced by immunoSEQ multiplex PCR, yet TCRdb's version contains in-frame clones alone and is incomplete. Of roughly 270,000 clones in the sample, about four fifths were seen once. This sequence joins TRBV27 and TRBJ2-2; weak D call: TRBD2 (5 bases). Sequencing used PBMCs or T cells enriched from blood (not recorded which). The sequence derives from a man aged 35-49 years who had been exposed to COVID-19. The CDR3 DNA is TGTGCCAGCAGTTTATCGAGGGCGGCTCGTGCCGGGGAGCTGTTTTTT. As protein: CASSLSRAARAGELFF.